These 20 T cell receptor beta chains came from one sample sequenced in a study of OX40 agonist ivuxolimab in advanced cancers. This table comes from immunoSEQ multiplex PCR, and its TCRdb copy is limited to in-frame clones, with some not included. In the table there are just over 95,000 clones, roughly 84% of which are singletons. The sample consisted of CD4+ or CD8+ T cells sorted from blood, taken in a trial of the OX40 agonist ivuxolimab. The source is an adult with an advanced solid tumor such as melanoma, head and neck, liver or kidney cancer.

DNA for the CDR3: TGTGCCAGCACCTCAGGGGTTAAGGAGCAGTACTTC. It specifies CASTSGVKEQYF. This chain links TRBV6-5 with TRBJ2-7, with D maybe TRBD1 (6 bases). The V gene lost 7 bases and the J gene lost 7 bases, with 14 bases spanning the gap. This CDR3 has 12 amino acids. CDR1 and CDR2 (germline): MNHEY, SVGAGI.

This chain links TRBV7-9 with TRBJ1-2; D is possibly TRBD1 (6 bases). The CDR3 length is 16 residues. From germline, CDR1 is SEHNR and CDR2 FQNEAQ (reference sequence). The V end lost 4 bases, the J end lost 1 base, and 16 bases lay between the germline ends. This chain's CDR3 is CASSSWSGAGNYGYTF. CDR3 sequence (DNA): TGTGCCAGCAGCTCCTGGTCAGGGGCGGGTAACTATGGCTACACCTTC.

The chain carries TRBV7-6 and TRBJ2-1, with 9 bases aligning to TRBD2. CDR1 SGHVS and CDR2 FNYEAQ come from the germline V gene. CDR3 length: 17 amino acids. Germline trimming cut 5 bases from V and 8 bases from J; bases unmatched to any gene: 16. The CDR3 here is CASSASGWREGRYEQFF. CDR3 in DNA: TGTGCCAGCAGCGCCTCAGGCTGGCGGGAGGGAAGGTATGAGCAGTTCTTC.

The V call is TRBV27, the J call TRBJ1-2; 12 bases match TRBD1. CDR1 and CDR2 (germline): MNHEY, SMNVEV (reference sequence). V lost 4 bases and J lost 8; bases outside the gene matches: 5. The CDR3 is 14 amino acids. This chain's CDR3 is CASSYLGQGAGYTF. In nucleotides, the CDR3 is TGTGCCAGCAGTTATCTGGGACAGGGGGCGGGCTACACCTTC.

J is TRBJ1-1 and V is TRBV7-9, with D perhaps matching TRBD1 (5 bases). With 1 base removed from V and 7 bases from J, the gap between germline ends came to 16 bases. Germline CDR1 and CDR2: SEHNR and FQNEAQ (reference sequence). The CDR3 runs 15 residues. The CDR3 nucleotides read TGTGCCAGCAGCTTAGGGGTCAGGGCGGGGGGTGAAGCTTTCTTT. Translated, it gives CASSLGVRAGGEAFF.

J is TRBJ2-3 and V is TRBV5-1; a weak D match, TRBD2 (5 bases). V lost 0 bases, J lost 6 bases, and 14 bases lay in between. The CDR3 loop spans 15 amino acids. Germline loops: CDR1 SGHRS, CDR2 YFSETQ. The CDR3, as DNA: TGCGCCAGCAGCTTGGGTGGCCCAGCGGTCGATACGCAGTATTTT. Translated, it gives CASSLGGPAVDTQYF.

Written as DNA, the CDR3 is TGTGCCTGGAGTACCGGGGGGGGAGAGACCCAGTACTTC. It yields the protein CAWSTGGGETQYF. This sequence joins TRBV30 and TRBJ2-5; TRBD2 matches 8 bases. Germline V gives CDR1 GTSNPN, CDR2 SVGIG (reference sequence). Unmatched junction bases numbered 3, after V lost 2 bases and J lost 4 bases. This CDR3 is built from 13 residues.

V usage is TRBV7-3 and J usage is TRBJ2-3; TRBD2 matches at 11 bases. The CDR3 sequence is 15 residues long. J lost 4 bases, V lost 5 bases, and 5 bases had no gene match. CDR1 and CDR2 from the germline V gene are SGHTA and FQGTGA. The CDR3: CASSPGTSGSDTQYF. In DNA form, the CDR3 reads TGTGCCAGCAGCCCCGGGACTAGCGGATCAGATACGCAGTATTTT. The full variable domain, its missing parts supplied by reference TRBV7-3 and TRBJ2-3, is GAGVSQTPSNKVTEKGKYVELRCDPISGHTALYWYRQSLGQGPEFLIYFQGTGAADDSGLPNDRFFAVRPEGSVSTLKIQRTERGDSAVYLCASSPGTSGSDTQYFGPGTRLTVL.

The rearrangement joins TRBV6-4 to TRBJ2-3, with 9 bases matching TRBD2. Germline CDR1 is MRHNA and CDR2 is SNTAGT. V dropped 2 bases and J dropped 5; count of bases not matched to a gene: 5. This CDR3 is 15 amino acids long. CDR3 residues: CASSDVAGGGDTQYF. The CDR3 DNA follows: TGTGCCAGCAGTGACGTGGCGGGAGGGGGAGATACGCAGTATTTT.

J is TRBJ2-1 and V is TRBV9, with D possibly being TRBD2 (6 bases). The germline V gene has CDR1 SGDLS and CDR2 YYNGEE. The length of the CDR3 is 16 residues. The V end was cut by 1 base, the J end by 0 bases, with 11 bases between. The chain's CDR3 is CASSVRGGSSYNEQFF. CDR3 nucleotides: TGTGCCAGCAGCGTAAGGGGAGGAAGCTCCTACAATGAGCAGTTCTTC.

The chain couples TRBV7-9 to TRBJ2-2; D is uncertain. Trimming left V 3 bases short and J 7 bases short, with 6 bases between. Germline CDR1 reads SEHNR; CDR2 reads FQNEAQ (reference sequence). The CDR3 has 12 amino acids. CDR3 protein: CASSFFFGELFF. The CDR3 DNA sequence: TGTGCCAGCAGCTTTTTTTTCGGGGAGCTGTTTTTT.

CDR3 sequence reads: CASSVTGTGGLNEQFF. The CDR3 DNA sequence: TGTGCCAGCAGTGTCACCGGGACAGGGGGCCTAAATGAGCAGTTCTTC. The chain uses TRBV6-1 and TRBJ2-1; 12 bases are a match to TRBD1. This CDR3 contains 16 residues. J gave up 7 bases and V 4 bases, and 8 bases lay outside the gene matches. CDR1 MNHNS and CDR2 SASEGT come from the germline V gene.

The J gene is TRBJ2-3, the V gene TRBV5-6; D possibly corresponds to TRBD2 (6 bases). This CDR3 region has 16 residues. V lost 4 bases, J lost 4 bases, and 19 bases lay in between. Germline values: CDR1 SGHDT, CDR2 YYEEEE. CDR3 bases: TGTGCCAGCAGCCAATCTAGGACGACTAGGGCAGATACGCAGTATTTT. Amino acids: CASSQSRTTRADTQYF.

This clone was counted a few times. The rearrangement joins TRBV5-4 to TRBJ2-7; D uncertain. The CDR3 loop spans 15 amino acids. V lost 1 base, J lost 6 bases, and 17 bases lay in between. Per germline, CDR1 SGHNT and CDR2 YYREEE (reference sequence). CDR3 DNA sequence: TGTGCCAGCAGCTTGCTGGGCGGCGGACCCAGCGAGCAGTACTTC. Amino acids: CASSLLGGGPSEQYF. Combining the CDR3 with reference TRBV5-4 and TRBJ2-7 gives the whole variable domain ETGVTQSPTHLIKTRGQQVTLRCSSQSGHNTVSWYQQALGQGPQFIFQYYREEENGRGNFPPRFSGLQFPNYSSELNVNALELDDSALYLCASSLLGGGPSEQYFGPGTRLTVT.

This clone was seen a few times. The V gene is TRBV30, the J gene TRBJ1-4; TRBD1 agrees at 7 bases. The CDR3 is 13 amino acids. V shed 1 base, J shed 8 bases, and the junction held 4 bases outside the gene matches. Germline lookup yields CDR1 GTSNPN and CDR2 SVGIG (reference sequence). CDR3 DNA: TGTGCCTGGAGTGAGGGGGCGCGGGAAAAACTGTTTTTT. This gives the protein CAWSEGAREKLFF.

The rearrangement joins TRBV11-3 to TRBJ2-7; D possibly corresponds to TRBD1 (6 bases). The germline V gene has CDR1 SGHNT and CDR2 YENEEA. The CDR3 length is 14 residues. V lost 6 bases and J lost 1, with 13 bases in between. The CDR3 DNA is TGTGCCAGCAGTCCGGACAGTGCTTCCTACGAGCAGTACTTC. This encodes CASSPDSASYEQYF.

The chain joins TRBV28 to TRBJ2-7; 8 positions agree with TRBD1. V gave up 6 bases and J gave up 2 bases; unmatched junction bases: 3. Per the germline V gene, CDR1 is MDHEN and CDR2 is SYDVKM. The CDR3 consists of 13 residues. Written as DNA, the CDR3 is TGTGCCAGCAGGGGGACAGGCACCTACGAGCAGTACTTC. Translation: CASRGTGTYEQYF.

This chain connects TRBV5-4 to TRBJ2-1; no firm D call. Germline V gives CDR1 SGHNT, CDR2 YYREEE (reference sequence). With 3 bases removed from V and 8 bases from J, the gap between germline ends came to 9 bases. The CDR3 has 12 amino acids. CDR3 nucleotides: TGTGCCAGCAGCTCATATCCGGATGAGCAGTTCTTC. This sequence encodes CASSSYPDEQFF.

The chain has TRBV6-5 and TRBJ1-3; 8 nucleotides match TRBD1. The CDR3 totals 14 residues. Trimming cost V 6 bases and J 6 bases; bases outside gene matches: 7. Germline values: CDR1 MNHEY, CDR2 SVGAGI. The CDR3 DNA is TGTGCCAGCAGACCCCCAGGGGGCGCAAACACCATATATTTT. Amino acid sequence: CASRPPGGANTIYF.

V gene TRBV7-3 combines with J gene TRBJ2-1; 14 bases line up with TRBD2. In germline, CDR1 is SGHTA, CDR2 FQGTGA. The trim removed 6 bases at V and 10 bases at J, leaving 5 bases unmatched. The CDR3 spans 14 residues. The CDR3 reads CASSSTSGREEQFF. The CDR3 DNA follows: TGTGCCAGCAGTTCGACTAGCGGGAGGGAGGAGCAGTTCTTC.